These 22 T cell receptor beta chains originate from one sample sequenced in a study of shared T cell receptors in the human thymus. The method was immunoSEQ multiplex PCR; TCRdb's version includes in-frame clones alone and lacks a portion of them. The data contain hundreds of thousands of clones, roughly 90% of them singletons. The same data also contributed to another study, on human thymus T cells.

The sequenced material came from thymocytes. These receptors originate from a boy younger than two with a congenital heart defect.

The rearrangement joins TRBV19 to TRBJ2-2; 10 bases align to TRBD2. The CDR3 totals 15 residues. Trimming at V came to 7 bases and at J to 3 bases, leaving 5 bases not matched to a gene. CDR1 is LNHDA, CDR2 SQIVND, per germline (reference sequence). The CDR3 DNA follows: TGTGCCAGTACTACGGGACTAGCGTACACCGGGGAGCTGTTTTTT. Protein: CASTTGLAYTGELFF.

In DNA form, the CDR3 reads TGTGCCAGCAGCTCACAGGGGGACGGCTACACCTTC. It encodes CASSSQGDGYTF. This chain uses TRBV7-9 with TRBJ1-2; TRBD1 agrees at 8 bases. With V trimmed by 4 bases and J by 8 bases, 3 bases remained unmatched. This CDR3 region has 12 residues. CDR1 SEHNR and CDR2 FQNEAQ come from the germline V gene (reference sequence). The whole variable domain, filled in from reference TRBV7-9 and TRBJ1-2, reads DTGVSQNPRHKITKRGQNVTFRCDPISEHNRLYWYRQTLGQGPEFLTYFQNEAQLEKSRLLSDRFSAERPKGSFSTLEIQRTEQGDSAMYLCASSSQGDGYTFGSGTRLTVV.

The chain recombines TRBV27 with TRBJ2-7; 8 nucleotides match TRBD1. Germline CDR1 reads MNHEY; CDR2 reads SMNVEV (reference sequence). The CDR3 contains 14 residues. Trimming removed 6 bases from V and 4 bases from J; junction bases left unmatched: 8. The CDR3 spells CASRPTGERYEQYF. CDR3 coding DNA: TGTGCCAGCAGACCGACAGGGGAGAGGTACGAGCAGTACTTC.

The rearrangement links TRBV5-4 to TRBJ2-5, with 13 nucleotides matching TRBD2. V lost 5 bases, J lost 3 bases, and 7 bases stayed unmatched. The germline gives CDR1 SGHNT, CDR2 YYREEE (reference sequence). This CDR3 is 16 amino acids long. For the CDR3, the DNA is TGTGCCAGCAGGGCCGGGACTAGCGGGGACGAAGAGACCCAGTACTTC. Translating it yields CASRAGTSGDEETQYF.

V is TRBV7-2 and J is TRBJ2-7; perhaps TRBD2 as D (6 bases). The CDR3 length is 13 residues. Trimming shortened V by 5 bases and J by 1 base, and 9 bases separated the two germline ends. Germline V gene sequence: CDR1 SGHTA, CDR2 FQGNSA. CDR3 sequence: CASSGRDSYEQYF. The CDR3 DNA reads as TGTGCCAGCAGCGGGCGGGATTCCTACGAGCAGTACTTC.

The rearrangement links TRBV10-3 to TRBJ2-7, with D maybe TRBD2 (6 bases). Germline-derived CDR1 and CDR2 are ENHRY and SYGVKD. CDR3 length: 14 amino acids. The germline V and J ends were trimmed by 6 bases and 6 bases, with 18 bases remaining between them. The CDR3 protein is CAIRSGLEAGEQYF. The CDR3 DNA sequence: TGTGCCATCAGGTCGGGACTCGAGGCGGGCGAGCAGTACTTC.

The chain couples TRBV7-9 to TRBJ2-7; 10 bases map to TRBD2. Looked up from germline, CDR1 is SEHNR and CDR2 is FQNEAQ (reference sequence). The CDR3 runs to 17 residues. V lost 3 bases and J lost 0; bases outside the gene matches: 8. The CDR3 here is CASSFLSRLAGSYEQYF. CDR3 coding DNA: TGTGCCAGCAGCTTCCTCTCTCGACTAGCGGGCTCCTACGAGCAGTACTTC. The whole variable domain, filled in from reference TRBV7-9 and TRBJ2-7, reads DTGVSQNPRHKITKRGQNVTFRCDPISEHNRLYWYRQTLGQGPEFLTYFQNEAQLEKSRLLSDRFSAERPKGSFSTLEIQRTEQGDSAMYLCASSFLSRLAGSYEQYFGPGTRLTVT.

V is TRBV7-7 and J is TRBJ2-5, with D possibly TRBD1 on 5 matching bases. Per germline, CDR1 SSHAT and CDR2 FNYEAQ (reference sequence). V lost 3 bases to trimming and J lost 5 bases, with 19 bases between them. This CDR3 is built from 16 residues. CDR3 protein: CASSLGHRSTWETQYF. The CDR3 nucleotides are TGTGCCAGCAGCTTGGGGCACAGGAGCACGTGGGAGACCCAGTACTTC. The variable domain in full, with the rest retrieved from reference TRBV7-7 and TRBJ2-5, is GAGVSQSPRYKVTKRGQDVTLRCDPISSHATLYWYQQALGQGPEFLTYFNYEAQPDKSGLPSDRFSAERPEGSISTLTIQRTEQRDSAMYRCASSLGHRSTWETQYFGPGTRLLVL.

J is TRBJ2-6 and V is TRBV27; 14 bases are shared with TRBD2. The CDR3 has 21 residues. V gave up 6 bases and J gave up 0 bases; unmatched junction bases: 13. Germline CDR1 is MNHEY and CDR2 is SMNVEV (reference sequence). CDR3 nucleotide sequence: TGTGCCAGCAGGTTGGGGACTAGCGGGAGTGGTTGGGGCTCTGGGGCCAACGTCCTGACTTTC. This gives the protein CASRLGTSGSGWGSGANVLTF.

The chain employs TRBV4-2 and TRBJ1-4; TRBD1 might be the D (5 bases). CDR3 length equals 16 residues. The V end was cut by 1 base, the J end by 8 bases, with 17 bases between. Germline V gene data show CDR1 as LGHNA and CDR2 as YNFKEQ. As DNA, the CDR3 is TGTGCCAGCAGCCAAGGGGGGGGGAACTGTAGCGAAAAACTGTTTTTT. Translation gives CASSQGGGNCSEKLFF.

This clone was recorded a few times. The rearrangement uses TRBV27 and TRBJ2-6, with unresolved D. There are 16 residues in the CDR3. Trimming pared 7 bases from V and 4 bases from J, leaving 17 bases between. Germline V lookup: CDR1 MNHEY, CDR2 SMNVEV (reference sequence). CDR3: CASTPSVKAGANVLTF. The CDR3 region has the DNA TGTGCCAGCACCCCCTCGGTGAAAGCCGGGGCCAACGTCCTGACTTTC.

The chain carries TRBV27 and TRBJ2-1; possible D gene TRBD2, 5 bases. Germline lookup yields CDR1 MNHEY and CDR2 SMNVEV (reference sequence). The V end was cut by 1 base, the J end by 10 bases, with 17 bases between. This CDR3 spans 15 amino acids. The CDR3 region is CASSLCLAAPGEQFF. The CDR3 DNA sequence: TGTGCCAGCAGTTTATGTCTAGCTGCGCCCGGGGAGCAGTTCTTC.

The chain carries TRBV19 and TRBJ2-7; TRBD1 might be the D (5 bases). CDR1 and CDR2 (germline): LNHDA, SQIVND (reference sequence). CDR3 length equals 14 residues. V lost 5 bases and J lost 2, with 13 bases in between. CDR3 amino acids: CASSPTGHPYEQYF. DNA of the CDR3: TGTGCCAGTAGTCCAACAGGACACCCCTACGAGCAGTACTTC.

The chain has TRBV7-9 and TRBJ2-7; 7 bases agree with TRBD2. Germline V CDR1 and CDR2: SEHNR, FQNEAQ (reference sequence). Germline trimming cut 6 bases from V and 7 bases from J; bases unmatched to any gene: 21. This CDR3 has 17 residues. CDR3 nucleotide sequence: TGTGCCAGCAGTCTTCCCGGCCGGGGACCCCGGGAGGATGAGCAGTACTTC. It is translated as CASSLPGRGPREDEQYF.

The chain joins TRBV30 to TRBJ2-3, with TRBD2 matching over 10 bases. Per the germline V gene, CDR1 is GTSNPN and CDR2 is SVGIG (reference sequence). This CDR3 is built from 17 residues. Unmatched junction bases numbered 8, after V lost 2 bases and J lost 0 bases. CDR3 in amino acids: CAWSPGLAASSTDTQYF. Here the CDR3 DNA reads TGTGCCTGGAGTCCCGGACTAGCGGCATCTAGCACAGATACGCAGTATTTT.

The sample holds one count of this clone. J is TRBJ2-7 and V is TRBV5-6; TRBD1 aligns across 7 bases. Germline values: CDR1 SGHDT, CDR2 YYEEEE. This CDR3 is 13 amino acids long. V dropped 4 bases and J dropped 4; count of bases not matched to a gene: 5. The CDR3 DNA is TGTGCCAGCAGCCCCGAGGGGGCTTACGAGCAGTACTTC. Translation gives CASSPEGAYEQYF.

This clone was recorded once. The J gene is TRBJ2-3, the V gene TRBV11-2; a possible D gene is TRBD1 (5 bases). This CDR3 has 15 residues. The germline V and J ends were trimmed by 1 base and 6 bases, with 14 bases remaining between them. Germline CDR1 SGHAT, CDR2 FQNNGV. The CDR3 DNA sequence: TGTGCCAGCAGCTTAGGCAGGGATCTTGTCGATACGCAGTATTTT. Protein product: CASSLGRDLVDTQYF. Variable domain in full (rest from reference TRBV11-2 and TRBJ2-3): EAGVAQSPRYKIIEKRQSVAFWCNPISGHATLYWYQQILGQGPKLLIQFQNNGVVDDSQLPKDRFSAERLKGVDSTLKIQPAKLEDSAVYLCASSLGRDLVDTQYFGPGTRLTVL.

The CDR3 region has the DNA TGTGCCAGCAGTCAGACGACAGGGCGCTATGGCTACACCTTC. This encodes CASSQTTGRYGYTF. The chain combines TRBV6-6 with TRBJ1-2; TRBD1 aligns across 7 bases. CDR1 is MNHNY and CDR2 is SVGAGI in the germline V gene (reference sequence). The length of the CDR3 is 14 residues. The J segment lost 4 bases and the V segment lost 5 bases, leaving 7 bases of the junction unmatched.

V usage is TRBV6-1 and J usage is TRBJ2-1, with 12 nucleotides matching TRBD1. Germline V lookup: CDR1 MNHNS, CDR2 SASEGT. Trimming removed 3 bases from V and 7 bases from J; junction bases left unmatched: 7. The CDR3 is 16 residues long. The CDR3 is CASSDLGTGGANEQFF. The CDR3 nucleotides are TGTGCCAGCAGTGATTTGGGGACAGGGGGCGCGAATGAGCAGTTCTTC.

The CDR3 reads CASSHWTSGRALSSGELFF. For the CDR3, the DNA is TGTGCCAGCAGCCACTGGACTAGCGGGAGGGCTTTGAGTTCCGGGGAGCTGTTTTTT. The chain carries TRBV7-9 and TRBJ2-2; TRBD2 aligns across 15 bases. The CDR3 totals 19 residues. The ends lost 5 bases at V and 6 bases at J; junction bases unmatched: 13. From germline, CDR1 is SEHNR and CDR2 FQNEAQ (reference sequence).

This rearrangement joins TRBV4-3 to TRBJ2-7; 8 nucleotides line up with TRBD2. CDR3 length: 16 amino acids. The J segment lost 2 bases and the V segment lost 1 base, leaving 7 bases of the junction unmatched. Germline-derived CDR1 and CDR2 are LGHNA and YSLEER. The CDR3 DNA sequence: TGCGCCAGCAGCCAAGTTTTGAGCGGGAGCCCCTACGAGCAGTACTTC. This codes for CASSQVLSGSPYEQYF.

The chain carries TRBV27 and TRBJ2-7, with D maybe TRBD1 (7 bases). The germline V gene has CDR1 MNHEY and CDR2 SMNVEV (reference sequence). The CDR3 is 12 residues long. Trimming shortened V by 8 bases and J by 12 bases, and 20 bases separated the two germline ends. The CDR3 protein is CASGGTVHPPYF. Written as DNA, the CDR3 is TGTGCCAGCGGGGGGACAGTCCATCCCCCGTACTTC.